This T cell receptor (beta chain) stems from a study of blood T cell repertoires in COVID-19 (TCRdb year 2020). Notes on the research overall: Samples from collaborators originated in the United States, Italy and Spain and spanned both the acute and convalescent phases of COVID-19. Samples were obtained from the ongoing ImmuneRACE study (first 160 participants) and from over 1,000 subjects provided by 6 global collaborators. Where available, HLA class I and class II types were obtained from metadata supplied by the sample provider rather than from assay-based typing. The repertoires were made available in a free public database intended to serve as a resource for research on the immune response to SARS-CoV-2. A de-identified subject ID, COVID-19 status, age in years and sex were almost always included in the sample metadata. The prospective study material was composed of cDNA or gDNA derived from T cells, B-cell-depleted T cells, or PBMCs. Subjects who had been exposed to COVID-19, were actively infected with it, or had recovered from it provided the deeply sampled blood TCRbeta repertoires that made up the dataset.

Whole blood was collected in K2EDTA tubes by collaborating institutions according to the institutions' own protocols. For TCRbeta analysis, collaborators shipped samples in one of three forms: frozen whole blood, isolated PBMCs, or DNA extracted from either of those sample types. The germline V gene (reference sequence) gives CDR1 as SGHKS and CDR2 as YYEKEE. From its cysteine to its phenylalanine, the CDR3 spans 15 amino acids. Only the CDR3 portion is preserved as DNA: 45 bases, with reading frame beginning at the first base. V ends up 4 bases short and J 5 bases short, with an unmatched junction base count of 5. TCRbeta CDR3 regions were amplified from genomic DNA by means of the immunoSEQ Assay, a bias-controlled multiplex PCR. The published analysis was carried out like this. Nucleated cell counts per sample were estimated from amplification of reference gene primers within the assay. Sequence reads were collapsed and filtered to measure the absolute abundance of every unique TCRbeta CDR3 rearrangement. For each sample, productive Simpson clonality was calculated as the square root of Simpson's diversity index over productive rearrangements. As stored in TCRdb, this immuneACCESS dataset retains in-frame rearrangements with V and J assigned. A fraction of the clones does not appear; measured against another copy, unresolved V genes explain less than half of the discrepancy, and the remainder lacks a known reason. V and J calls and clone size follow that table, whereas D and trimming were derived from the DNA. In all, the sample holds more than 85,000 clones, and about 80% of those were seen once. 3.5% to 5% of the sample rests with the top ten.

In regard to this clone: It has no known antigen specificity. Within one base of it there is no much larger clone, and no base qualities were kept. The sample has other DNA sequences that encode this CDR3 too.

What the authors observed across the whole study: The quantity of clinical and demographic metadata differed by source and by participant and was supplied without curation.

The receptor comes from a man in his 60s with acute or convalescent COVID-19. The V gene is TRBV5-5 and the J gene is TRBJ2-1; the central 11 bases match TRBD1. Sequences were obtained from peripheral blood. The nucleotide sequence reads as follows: TGTGCCAGCAGCCTGAGGACAGGGGGCAACAATGAGCAGTTCTTC. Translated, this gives CASSLRTGGNNEQFF.